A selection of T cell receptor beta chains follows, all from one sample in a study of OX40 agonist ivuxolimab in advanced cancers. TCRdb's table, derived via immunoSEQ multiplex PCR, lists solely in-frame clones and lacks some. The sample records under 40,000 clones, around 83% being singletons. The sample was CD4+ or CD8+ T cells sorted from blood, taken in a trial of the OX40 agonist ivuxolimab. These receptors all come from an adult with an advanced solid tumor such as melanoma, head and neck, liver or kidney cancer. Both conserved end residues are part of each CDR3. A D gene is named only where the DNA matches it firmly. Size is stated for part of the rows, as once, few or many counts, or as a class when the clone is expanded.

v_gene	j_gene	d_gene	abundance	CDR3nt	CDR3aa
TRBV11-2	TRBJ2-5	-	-	TGTGCCAGCAGCTTACCCGCTTACGTCGGATCGGTGACCCAGTACTTC	CASSLPAYVGSVTQYF
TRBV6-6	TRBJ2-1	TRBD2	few	TGTGCCAGCAGTCCAACTAGCGGGAGGGACAATGAGCAGTTCTTC	CASSPTSGRDNEQFF
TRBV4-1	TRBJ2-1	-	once	TGCGCCAGCAGCCCACGGACTGATCAACGCCACTACAATGAGCAGTTCTTC	CASSPRTDQRHYNEQFF
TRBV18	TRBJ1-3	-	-	TGTGCCAGCTCACCGGACGGGTGGCGAGGAAACACCATATATTTT	CASSPDGWRGNTIYF
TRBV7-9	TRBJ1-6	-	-	TGTGCCAGCAGCTTAAGTCGGCCGAGCAGTACTTCACCCCTCCACTTT	CASSLSRPSSTSPLHF
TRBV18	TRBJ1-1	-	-	TGTGCCAGCTCACGAGGACGGGTGAACACTGAAGCTTTCTTT	CASSRGRVNTEAFF
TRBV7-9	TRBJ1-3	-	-	TGTGCCAGCAGCCCTGGGCGGGGAGCGAGGGGAAACACCATATATTTT	CASSPGRGARGNTIYF
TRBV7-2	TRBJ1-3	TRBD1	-	TGTGCCAGCAGCTTGCAGACAGGGAACTCTGGAAACACCATATATTTT	CASSLQTGNSGNTIYF
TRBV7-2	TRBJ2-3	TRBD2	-	TGTGCCAGCAGTTCGAAGCGGGGGCCCAGAGATACGCAGTATTTT	CASSSKRGPRDTQYF
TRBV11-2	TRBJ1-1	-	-	TGTGCCAGCAGCTCAGGAGCCCTGAGCACCGGGACTGAAGCTTTCTTT	CASSSGALSTGTEAFF
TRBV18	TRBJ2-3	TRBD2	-	TGTGCCAGCTCACCACTGTCTAGCGGGACCACAGATACGCAGTATTTT	CASSPLSSGTTDTQYF
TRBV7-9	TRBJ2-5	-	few	TGTGCTACGGGGGACCGTCAAGAGACCCAGTACTTC	CATGDRQETQYF
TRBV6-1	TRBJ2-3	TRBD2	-	TGTGCCAGCCAGGGGACTAGCGGGGACACAGATACGCAGTATTTT	CASQGTSGDTDTQYF
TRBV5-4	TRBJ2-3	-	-	TGTGCCAGCAGCCGGGACCTTGGGGAGGATACGCAGTATTTT	CASSRDLGEDTQYF
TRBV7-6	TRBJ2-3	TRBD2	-	TGTGCCAGCAGCTTAGTAGCTAGCGGGGGGGCAGATACGCAGTATTTT	CASSLVASGGADTQYF
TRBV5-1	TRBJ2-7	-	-	TGCGCCAGCAGCTTGGGTCTCACTGGGTACGAGCAGTACTTC	CASSLGLTGYEQYF
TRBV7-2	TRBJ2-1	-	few	TGTGCCAGCAGCTTAAGGGACAATGAGCAGTTCTTC	CASSLRDNEQFF
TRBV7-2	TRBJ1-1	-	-	TGTGCCAGCAGCGGCCGGGCGGGGGGGAACACTGAAGCTTTCTTT	CASSGRAGGNTEAFF
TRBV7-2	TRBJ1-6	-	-	TGTGCCAGCAGCTTAGGGGATCCCAATTCACCCCTCCACTTT	CASSLGDPNSPLHF
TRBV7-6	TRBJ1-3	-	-	TGTGCCAGCAGCTTAGGGGGCTCTGGAAACACCATATATTTT	CASSLGGSGNTIYF
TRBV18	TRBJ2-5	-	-	TGTGCCAGCTCACCAAGAACTACAGAGACCCAGTACTTC	CASSPRTTETQYF
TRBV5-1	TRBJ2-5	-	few	TGCGCCAGCAGCTTGAGTCAATATAGGGAGACCCAGTACTTC	CASSLSQYRETQYF
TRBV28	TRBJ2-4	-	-	TGTGCCAGCAGGCGGGTAGCCAAAAACATTCAGTACTTC	CASRRVAKNIQYF
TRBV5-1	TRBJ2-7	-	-	TGCGCCAGCAGCTCAACCCGCGATTCCTACGAGCAGTACTTC	CASSSTRDSYEQYF
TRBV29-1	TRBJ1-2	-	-	TGCAGCGTTAGTACAGCTAACTATGGCTACACCTTC	CSVSTANYGYTF
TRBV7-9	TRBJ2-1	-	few	TGTGCCAGCAGCTGGGGAGACAGGTCCTACTCCTACAATGAGCAGTTCTTC	CASSWGDRSYSYNEQFF
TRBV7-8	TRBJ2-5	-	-	TGTGCCAGCAATATACAGGGTGGGCAGACCCAGTACTTC	CASNIQGGQTQYF
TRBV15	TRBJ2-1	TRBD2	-	TGTGCCACCAGCAGCCAACTAGCGGATGCCTACAATGAGCAGTTCTTC	CATSSQLADAYNEQFF
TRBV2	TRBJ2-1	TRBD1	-	TGTGCCAGCACTAAGGACAGGGTCCATGAGCAGTTCTTC	CASTKDRVHEQFF
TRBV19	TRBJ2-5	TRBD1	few	TGTGCCAGTAGTTGGGGGACAGGGGTCAGGGAGACCCAGTACTTC	CASSWGTGVRETQYF
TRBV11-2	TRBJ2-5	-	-	TGTGCCAGCAGCTTAGGGGGAGGACGGAACCAAGAGACCCAGTACTTC	CASSLGGGRNQETQYF
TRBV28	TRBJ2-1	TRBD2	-	TGTGCCAGCATGACCCTAGCGGGAGTTGGTGAGCAGTTCTTC	CASMTLAGVGEQFF
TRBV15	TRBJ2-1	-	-	TGTGCCACCAGCAGAGGATTACCAGGGGGGCTCCGGCTTCACAATGAGCAGTTCTTC	CATSRGLPGGLRLHNEQFF
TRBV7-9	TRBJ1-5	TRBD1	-	TGTGCCAGCAGCAACAGGGGATCGGGCAATCAGCCCCAGCATTTT	CASSNRGSGNQPQHF
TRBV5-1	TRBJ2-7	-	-	TGCGCCAGCAGCCGGGGACATCGGGACCCTTCATCGGGAGAGCAGTACTTC	CASSRGHRDPSSGEQYF
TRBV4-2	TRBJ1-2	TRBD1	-	TGTGCCAGCAGCCAACTTAACGGACAGGGGAGCGCTGGCTACACCTTC	CASSQLNGQGSAGYTF
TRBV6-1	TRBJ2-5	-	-	TGTGCCAGCAGCGATGGGTTGTTCCAAGAGACCCAGTACTTC	CASSDGLFQETQYF
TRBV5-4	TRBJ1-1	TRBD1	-	TGTGCCAGCAGCCGGCAGGGGGTCACTGAAGCTTTCTTT	CASSRQGVTEAFF
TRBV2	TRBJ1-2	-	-	TGTGCCAGCAGTGACCCCCCTCGAGGCTACACCTTC	CASSDPPRGYTF
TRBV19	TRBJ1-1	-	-	TGTGCCAGTACCCCCGCAGGGTGGAACACTGAAGCTTTCTTT	CASTPAGWNTEAFF
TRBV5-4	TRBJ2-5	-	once	TGTGCCAGCAGCTTTGGCGGACAAATTCAACAAGAGACCCAGTACTTC	CASSFGGQIQQETQYF
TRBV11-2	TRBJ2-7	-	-	TGTGCCAGCAGCTCCCAGGGTTGGCACCCAGACTACGAGCAGTACTTC	CASSSQGWHPDYEQYF